The 19 T cell receptor beta chains in this list originate from one sample, sequenced in a study of blood T cell repertoires in COVID-19. Measured with immunoSEQ multiplex PCR; TCRdb has only the in-frame clones, and not every one. Of about 180,000 clones detected, over 75% appear once; the ten largest clones hold 9.8%. Specimen: peripheral blood. These receptors all come from a woman of 80 years or more with acute or convalescent COVID-19.

This clone was seen a few times. V is TRBV3-1 (or the pseudogene TRBV3-2) and J is TRBJ1-5, with 10 bases lining up with TRBD1. V trimming: 4 bases; J trimming: 8 bases; junction bases outside the gene matches: 14. The CDR3 sequence is 17 residues long. Germline V gene data show CDR1 as LGHDT and CDR2 as YNNKEL (reference sequence). CDR3 loop: CASSLSRGTGVMEPQHF. CDR3 coding DNA: TGTGCCAGCAGCCTGTCGCGAGGGACAGGGGTTATGGAGCCCCAGCATTTT.

The rearrangement uses TRBV6-2 or TRBV6-3 and TRBJ2-5, with D perhaps TRBD2 (6 bases). Germline-derived CDR1 and CDR2 are MNHEY and SVGEGT. The germline V and J ends were trimmed by 2 bases and 5 bases, with 12 bases remaining between them. This CDR3 region has 14 residues. The CDR3 DNA reads as TGTGCCAGCAGTTACGGGGGGATCGGCGAGACCCAGTACTTC. Translated, it gives CASSYGGIGETQYF.

V and J are TRBV19 and TRBJ2-7, with 9 nucleotides matching TRBD2. Germline CDR1 LNHDA, CDR2 SQIVND (reference sequence). Unmatched junction bases numbered 16, after V lost 7 bases and J lost 6 bases. This CDR3 is built from 16 residues. CDR3 region: CASKLWAGGPGAEQYF. The CDR3 nucleotides read TGTGCCAGTAAACTCTGGGCGGGGGGGCCTGGAGCCGAGCAGTACTTC.

The J gene is TRBJ1-4, the V gene TRBV23-1; D might be TRBD1 (6 bases). TRBV23-1 is an ORF; its function is uncertain. This CDR3 has 16 residues. V was cut by 3 bases and J by 5 bases, with 16 bases left in between. The CDR3 region is CASSHPRRGANEKLFF. The DNA of the CDR3 is TGCGCCAGCAGTCACCCCAGACGGGGGGCGAATGAAAAACTGTTTTTT.

There are a few counts of this clone. The V gene is TRBV3-1 (or the pseudogene TRBV3-2), the J gene TRBJ1-1; 8 bases fit TRBD1. Looked up from germline, CDR1 is LGHDT and CDR2 is YNNKEL (reference sequence). V trimming: 5 bases; J trimming: 5 bases; junction bases outside the gene matches: 13. The length of the CDR3 is 16 residues. CDR3 in amino acids: CASSGSSQGAGTEAFF. The CDR3 DNA follows: TGTGCCAGCAGCGGTTCGTCCCAGGGGGCGGGAACTGAAGCTTTCTTT.

The gene calls are TRBV4-2 and TRBJ1-1; maybe TRBD1 (6 bases). With 1 base removed from V and 3 bases from J, the gap between germline ends came to 12 bases. The CDR3 is made up of 15 amino acids. Looked up from germline, CDR1 is LGHNA and CDR2 is YNFKEQ. The CDR3 loop reads CASSQAQGLDTEAFF. CDR3 nucleotides: TGTGCCAGCAGCCAAGCCCAGGGGTTGGACACTGAAGCTTTCTTT.

This clone was picked up a small number of times. CDR3 amino acids: CASRTAYGYTF. DNA of the CDR3: TGTGCCAGCAGGACAGCCTATGGCTACACCTTC. The chain couples TRBV6-5 to TRBJ1-2; D is perhaps TRBD1 (5 bases). The CDR3 has 11 residues. V shed 6 bases and J shed 4 bases, with 6 bases lying between them. In germline, CDR1 is MNHEY, CDR2 SVGAGI.

This chain links TRBV6-5 with TRBJ1-3; a weak D match, TRBD1 (6 bases). V was cut by 4 bases and J by 0 bases, with 7 bases left in between. The CDR3 loop spans 14 amino acids. In germline, CDR1 is MNHEY, CDR2 SVGAGI. This CDR3 reads CASSWTVSGNTIYF. The CDR3 DNA sequence: TGTGCCAGCAGTTGGACAGTCTCTGGAAACACCATATATTTT.

The chain has TRBV5-5 and TRBJ1-5; maybe TRBD1 (5 bases). The ends were cut back, 4 bases at V and 5 bases at J, with 13 bases in the middle. The CDR3 runs 14 residues. Germline V gene lookup returns CDR1 SGHKS and CDR2 YYEKEE (reference sequence). The DNA of the CDR3 is TGTGCCAGCAGCCTATACTCGGGGGATCAGCCCCAGCATTTT. Protein product: CASSLYSGDQPQHF.

The CDR3 sequence: CASSTWDSGSQETQYF. In DNA form, the CDR3 reads TGTGCCAGTAGTACCTGGGATTCGGGATCCCAAGAGACCCAGTACTTC. The chain is built from TRBV19 and TRBJ2-5; tentatively, D is TRBD2 (5 bases). V was shortened by 4 bases and J by 1 base, with 16 bases between the two germline ends. The CDR3 length is 16 residues. The germline CDR1 and CDR2 sequences are LNHDA and SQIVND (reference sequence).

The gene calls are TRBV19 and TRBJ2-1, with TRBD1 matching 7 bases. This CDR3 spans 15 amino acids. Germline V gene data show CDR1 as LNHDA and CDR2 as SQIVND (reference sequence). V dropped 4 bases and J dropped 8; count of bases not matched to a gene: 11. The DNA of the CDR3 is TGTGCCAGTAGTACCGGACAGGCCCAGGGCCATGAGCAGTTCTTC. It translates to CASSTGQAQGHEQFF.

A word on this clone: At one of its ends the junction is not consistent with the germline gene, which may arise from a read error. The chain couples TRBV9 to TRBJ2-1; D is unclear. This CDR3 spans 15 amino acids. Germline values: CDR1 SGDLS, CDR2 YYNGEE. CDR3 residues: CASSVGTVSSNEQFF. The CDR3, as DNA: TGTGCCAGCAGCGTAGGAACAGTGTCCTCCAATGAGCAGTTCTTC.

The chain uses TRBV6-5 and TRBJ1-6, with 9 bases lining up with TRBD1. The CDR3 runs 13 residues. Trimming at V came to 8 bases and at J to 5 bases, leaving 1 base not matched to a gene. The germline CDR1 and CDR2 sequences are MNHEY and SVGAGI. CDR3 in amino acids: CASRDRDNSPLHF. The DNA of the CDR3 is TGTGCCAGCCGGGACAGGGATAATTCACCCCTCCACTTT.

This clone has just a few counts. The gene calls are TRBV4-1 and TRBJ2-2, with TRBD2 matching 13 bases. The V and J ends lost 1 base and 3 bases, in that order; junction bases with no gene match: 5. This CDR3 has 18 amino acids. Germline V gene sequence: CDR1 MGHRA, CDR2 YSYEKL. The CDR3 protein is CASSQALTSGRHTGELFF. CDR3 sequence (DNA): TGCGCCAGCAGCCAAGCATTGACTAGCGGGAGGCACACCGGGGAGCTGTTTTTT.

V and J are TRBV7-9 and TRBJ2-2, with TRBD2 matching 7 bases. The germline gives CDR1 SEHNR, CDR2 FQNEAQ (reference sequence). J lost 6 bases, V lost 0 bases, and 4 bases had no gene match. The CDR3 has 15 amino acids. The CDR3 sequence: CASSLARGIAGELFF. In DNA, the CDR3 is TGTGCCAGCAGCTTAGCGCGGGGGATTGCCGGGGAGCTGTTTTTT.

The chain is built from TRBV5-1 and TRBJ2-2; 12 nucleotides line up with TRBD2. CDR1 and CDR2 (germline): SGHRS, YFSETQ. After removal of 4 bases from V and 4 bases from J, the junction contained 2 bases not matched to a gene. CDR3 length: 15 amino acids. The chain's CDR3 is CASSGTSGLTGELFF. CDR3 in DNA: TGCGCCAGCAGCGGGACTAGCGGGCTCACCGGGGAGCTGTTTTTT.

J is TRBJ1-2 and V is TRBV2; no clear D gene. V was pared by 4 bases and J by 1 base, with 4 bases between. Germline V CDR1 and CDR2: SNHLY, FYNNEI. The CDR3 runs 12 residues. The CDR3 DNA sequence: TGTGCCAGCAGTGCCTTTAACTATGGCTACACCTTC. This encodes CASSAFNYGYTF.

The chain joins TRBV11-1 to TRBJ1-1; TRBD1 is a possible D gene (6 bases). The CDR3 contains 12 residues. Germline V CDR1 and CDR2: SGHAT, FQDESV (reference sequence). The V end lost 5 bases, the J end lost 11 bases, and 15 bases lay between the germline ends. The CDR3 DNA sequence: TGTGCCAGCAGCCAAAACAGGGACGAGGCTTTCTTT. Protein product: CASSQNRDEAFF.

This rearrangement joins TRBV29-1 to TRBJ2-1; 7 bases are a match to TRBD2. CDR1 is SQVTM and CDR2 is ANQGSEA in the germline V gene. Germline trimming cut 6 bases from V and 4 bases from J; bases unmatched to any gene: 3. The CDR3 runs to 12 residues. CDR3 loop: CSVRDYYNEQFF. The CDR3 DNA reads as TGCAGCGTGCGGGACTATTACAATGAGCAGTTCTTC.